This paragraph covers one T cell receptor (beta chain) sequence. Produced via immunoSEQ multiplex PCR; TCRdb's table is partial and in-frame only. The data hold around 340,000 clones, with 75% to 90% observed a single time. CDR1 and CDR2 from the germline V gene are KGHSH and LQKENI. V gave up 5 bases and J gave up 8 bases; unmatched junction bases: 11. This CDR3 is built from 15 residues. The Seattle patients, enrolled during active infection, were followed longitudinally. These data belong to a study of blood T cell repertoires in COVID-19. This TCR came from an older woman with COVID-19, enrolled during active disease. The J gene is TRBJ1-4, the V gene TRBV18, with 7 bases aligning to TRBD1. Sequencing was carried out using peripheral blood. The CDR3 region is CASSLMTGRYEKLFF. DNA of the CDR3: TGTGCCAGCTCATTAATGACAGGGCGGTACGAAAAACTGTTTTTT.